This is a list of T cell receptor beta chains from one sample in a study of identical twins. TCRdb re-called the 5' RACE reads with MiXCR, one entry per CDR3 protein. The table has some 1,600,000 distinct CDR3 sequences, more than 30% seen once; the top ten hold 0.25% to 0.3%. Sequencing was performed on cord blood. These receptors were taken from a newborn girl in good health. CDR3s include the opening cysteine and the closing phenylalanine or tryptophan.

V,J,CDR3
TRBV20-1,.,CSASPLGQAHQETQYF
TRBV28,TRBJ2-7,CASSLHQVGRSYEQYF
TRBV7-9,TRBJ1-1,CASIPGVGLNTEAFF
TRBV20-1,TRBJ1-2,CSAPGQVYGYTF
TRBV21-1,TRBJ2-5,CASSKRGGQGQETQYF
TRBV6-2/TRBV6-3,.,CASVSGYNEQYF
TRBV28,TRBJ2-7,CASSFGLRTGTYEQYF
TRBV10-3,TRBJ2-1,CAISDRGSYNERFF
TRBV20-1,TRBJ2-1,CSAQGQLLNEQFF
TRBV11-2,TRBJ1-1,CASSSPRTGGTEAFF
TRBV10-3,TRBJ2-7,CAISTPSYEQYF
TRBV24-1,TRBJ2-3,CATSGLAGGTHRTDTQYF
TRBV28,TRBJ1-1,CASSLLKRGASSAFF
TRBV4-1,TRBJ2-3,CASSQEGGSGDTQYF
TRBV20-1,TRBJ2-3,CSANRGVHSTDTQYF
TRBV25-1,TRBJ1-6,CASSVIENSPLHF
TRBV12-3/TRBV12-4,TRBJ1-1,CASSVRVSTEAFF
TRBV6-6,TRBJ2-1,CASSYEGYYNEQFF
TRBV21-1,TRBJ1-2,CASSSRAIANYGYTF
TRBV4-1,TRBJ1-6,CASSQASEGINSPLHF
TRBV5-1,TRBJ1-1,CASSSGNTEAFF
TRBV20-1,TRBJ2-1,CSAPGKPGGEQFF
TRBV20-1,TRBJ2-1,CSARSAGGRNNEQFF
TRBV5-1,TRBJ2-7,CASSTGLRTPSYEQYF
TRBV11-2,TRBJ2-6,CASSPTRLAGANVLTF
TRBV28,TRBJ1-1,CASSFPRQNTEAFF